The clone carrying this TCR beta chain was picked up a small number of times. V trimming: 2 bases; J trimming: 10 bases; junction bases outside the gene matches: 11. CDR1 and CDR2 (germline): SGDLS, YYNGEE. This CDR3 contains 16 residues. These data are taken from a study of human T cells and chemical hapten exposure. TCRdb reprocessed the RACE reads with MiXCR, giving one entry per CDR3 protein. The sample records about 78,000 distinct CDR3 sequences, about 8% being singletons. The time point here: patch test 2, 6 weeks after DPC sensitization. As for treatment: therapeutic diphenylcyclopropenone sensitization with weekly scalp DPC.

The clonotype was recovered from a woman aged 50 to 60 with alopecia areata. Some clones in this sample may be carry-over from other donors' samples. The sequencing used whole blood, collected in connection with sensitization to the hapten diphenylcyclopropenone (DPC). The chain couples TRBV9 to TRBJ1-6; 8 bases agree with TRBD1. The CDR3 region is CASSVDPGGAGSPLHF. The CDR3 nucleotides read TGTGCCAGCAGCGTCGACCCAGGGGGCGCGGGATCACCCCTCCACTTT.